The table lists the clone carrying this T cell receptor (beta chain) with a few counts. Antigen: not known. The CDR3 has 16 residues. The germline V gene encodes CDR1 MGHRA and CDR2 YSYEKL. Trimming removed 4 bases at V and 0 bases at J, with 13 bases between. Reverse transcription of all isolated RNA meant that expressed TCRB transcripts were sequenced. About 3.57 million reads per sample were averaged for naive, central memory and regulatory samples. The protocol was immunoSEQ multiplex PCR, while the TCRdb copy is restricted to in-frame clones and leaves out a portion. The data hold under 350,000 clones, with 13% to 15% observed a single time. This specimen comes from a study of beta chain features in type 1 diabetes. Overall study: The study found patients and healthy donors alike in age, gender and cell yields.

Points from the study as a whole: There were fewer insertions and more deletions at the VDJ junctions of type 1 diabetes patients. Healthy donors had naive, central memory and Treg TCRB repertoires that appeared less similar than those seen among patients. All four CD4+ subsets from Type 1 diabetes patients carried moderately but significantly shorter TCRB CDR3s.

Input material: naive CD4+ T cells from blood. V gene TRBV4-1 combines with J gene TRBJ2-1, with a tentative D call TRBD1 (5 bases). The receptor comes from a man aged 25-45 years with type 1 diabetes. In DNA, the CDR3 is TGCGCCAGCAGCCCAGGGAAGCAAAGCTCCTACAATGAGCAGTTCTTC. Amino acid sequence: CASSPGKQSSYNEQFF.